This entry lists 24 T cell receptor beta chains sequenced from one sample in a study of vaccination and CD4 T cells after COVID-19 (dated 2022 in TCRdb). The antigens of these receptors remain unknown. The library was obtained by PCR. TCRdb lists the instrument as Illumina iSeq 100. DNA from cultured CD4+ T cells was subjected to TCR sequencing with the Oncomine TCR Beta short-read assay at the Johns Hopkins FTIC core. TCRdb trimmed the raw reads at Q25, called clones with MiXCR and kept productive beta chains. Rows matching on CDR3 protein sequence are summarized as one entry with the most common DNA and genes. The sample includes tens of thousands of distinct CDR3 sequences, with around 42% observed a single time. Around 12% of the sample comes from the top ten. The intended sense of this specimen's treatment or condition label: approximately nine-day PBMC culture with coronavirus spike peptide pools or control peptides (ViraFEST assay).

Sequencing was done on a sample of CD4+ T cells from blood, cultured in vitro. These receptors came from a human donor who had recovered from COVID-19.

This clonotype was detected a few times. The V gene is TRBV20-1, the J gene TRBJ2-5; TRBD2 aligns across 7 bases. Per germline, CDR1 DFQATT and CDR2 SNEGSKA (reference sequence). V shed 3 bases, J shed 3 bases, and the junction held 10 bases outside the gene matches. The length of the CDR3 is 15 residues. CDR3 region: CSASGGGGREETQYF. In DNA, the CDR3 is TGCAGTGCTAGTGGGGGTGGCGGGAGAGAAGAGACCCAGTACTTC.

The chain employs TRBV6-2 or TRBV6-3 and TRBJ2-7; maybe TRBD2 (5 bases). The CDR3 covers 18 residues. V was clipped by 5 bases and J by 2 bases, with 25 bases between them. The germline V gene encodes CDR1 MNHEY and CDR2 SVGEGT. DNA of the CDR3: TGTGCCAGCAGTCCATTGTCTCGACTATATCAAATTCCCTACGAGCAGTACTTC. Translated: CASSPLSRLYQIPYEQYF.

This clonotype was detected once. CDR3 in DNA: TGTGCCAGCAGCTTAAATCCCACCGATGAGCAGTTCTTC. The encoded protein is CASSLNPTDEQFF. The chain couples TRBV11-3 to TRBJ2-1; D remains ambiguous. The CDR3 has 13 residues. Trimming left V 2 bases short and J 8 bases short, with 10 bases between. Germline-derived CDR1 and CDR2 are SGHNT and YENEEA.

The genes are TRBV20-1 and TRBJ2-5, with D unclear. V dropped 5 bases and J dropped 0 bases, with 16 bases sitting between them. The CDR3 loop spans 15 amino acids. Germline CDR1 and CDR2: DFQATT and SNEGSKA (reference sequence). The CDR3 sequence is CSALKRFEYQETQYF. CDR3 coding DNA: TGCAGTGCTCTCAAACGGTTTGAGTACCAAGAGACCCAGTACTTC.

This chain uses TRBV28 with TRBJ1-2, with 10 bases that match TRBD1. V shed 5 bases, J shed 4 bases, and the junction held 4 bases outside the gene matches. In germline, CDR1 is MDHEN, CDR2 SYDVKM. CDR3 length: 14 amino acids. CDR3 sequence (DNA): TGTGCCAGCAGTCCGGGACAGGGGCGCTATGGCTACACCTTC. It codes for CASSPGQGRYGYTF.

The DNA of the CDR3 is TGCAGTGCGAAGGACCCCTGGGGCAATCAGCCCCAGCATTTT. Protein product: CSAKDPWGNQPQHF. The chain links TRBV20-1 to TRBJ1-5; D gene unclear. Trimming pared 6 bases from V and 2 bases from J, leaving 14 bases between. The germline gives CDR1 DFQATT, CDR2 SNEGSKA (reference sequence). The CDR3 runs to 14 residues.

This clonotype was seen only a few times. V usage is TRBV20-1 and J usage is TRBJ1-1; TRBD1 matches 10 bases. Germline V gene sequence: CDR1 DFQATT, CDR2 SNEGSKA (reference sequence). This CDR3 is built from 14 residues. The junction had 11 bases not matched to a gene; V was cut back by 6 bases and J by 7 bases. The CDR3 reads CSATLGTGEFEAFF. DNA for the CDR3: TGCAGTGCGACTCTCGGGACAGGGGAATTTGAAGCTTTCTTT.

CDR3 sequence: CASSLGQGYSEQYF. The CDR3 DNA follows: TGTGCCAGCAGTTTAGGGCAGGGATACTCCGAGCAGTACTTC. This chain joins TRBV28 and TRBJ2-7; D may be TRBD1 (5 bases). Germline V CDR1 and CDR2: MDHEN, SYDVKM. The CDR3 is made up of 14 amino acids. V shed 2 bases and J shed 6 bases, with 14 bases lying between them. Full variable domain (outside the CDR3, taken from reference TRBV28 and TRBJ2-7): DVKVTQSSRYLVKRTGEKVFLECVQDMDHENMFWYRQDPGLGLRLIYFSYDVKMKEKGDIPEGYSVSREKKERFSLILESASTNQTSMYLCASSLGQGYSEQYFGPGTRLTVT.

This clonotype was counted between two and nine times. The chain links TRBV7-3 to TRBJ1-1; D not certain. From germline, CDR1 is SGHTA and CDR2 FQGTGA. The V end lost 2 bases, the J end lost 0 bases, and 4 bases lay between the germline ends. There are 13 residues in the CDR3. This CDR3 is CASSLRMNTEAFF. The CDR3 nucleotides are TGTGCCAGCAGCTTACGAATGAACACTGAAGCTTTCTTT. Supplemented by reference TRBV7-3 and TRBJ1-1, the full variable domain reads GAGVSQTPSNKVTEKGKYVELRCDPISGHTALYWYRQSLGQGPEFLIYFQGTGAADDSGLPNDRFFAVRPEGSVSTLKIQRTERGDSAVYLCASSLRMNTEAFFGQGTRLTVV.

The chain couples TRBV7-9 to TRBJ2-5, with 8 positions matching TRBD2. Losses at the gene ends were 0 bases for V and 2 bases for J; bases not matched to a gene: 2. The germline gives CDR1 SEHNR, CDR2 FQNEAQ (reference sequence). The CDR3 covers 15 residues. CDR3 sequence (DNA): TGTGCCAGCAGCTTAGCTAGCGGGATTCAAGAGACCCAGTACTTC. Translating it yields CASSLASGIQETQYF.

The V call is TRBV11-2, the J call TRBJ1-1, with D possibly matching TRBD1 (6 bases). Germline assignment: CDR1 SGHAT and CDR2 FQNNGV. The length of the CDR3 is 14 residues. The V gene lost 6 bases and the J gene lost 1 base, with 12 bases spanning the gap. The CDR3 nucleotides are TGTGCCAGCAGTCGAGGGGGGGCGAACACTGAAGCTTTCTTT. It yields the protein CASSRGGANTEAFF.

The chain joins TRBV28 to TRBJ1-6; 7 bases map to TRBD1. From germline, CDR1 is MDHEN and CDR2 SYDVKM. Trimming took 8 bases from V and 9 from J; bases not matched to a gene: 13. CDR3 length equals 15 residues. The CDR3 sequence: CASVQGSNLRSPLHF. The CDR3 region has the DNA TGTGCCAGCGTACAGGGGTCAAATCTTCGTTCACCCCTCCACTTT.

This clonotype has a handful of counts. The rearrangement links TRBV19 to TRBJ1-2; 7 nucleotides align to TRBD1. This CDR3 comprises 14 residues. Per the germline V gene, CDR1 is LNHDA and CDR2 is SQIVND (reference sequence). With V trimmed by 3 bases and J by 4 bases, 5 bases remained unmatched. In nucleotides, the CDR3 is TGTGCCAGTAGTATGCACAGGGGCAGCTATGGCTACACCTTC. It encodes CASSMHRGSYGYTF.

The V gene is TRBV28, the J gene TRBJ1-2, with TRBD1 as a possible D gene (6 bases). The CDR3 covers 19 residues. Trimming took 2 bases from V and 0 from J, leaving 22 bases between them. The germline V gene encodes CDR1 MDHEN and CDR2 SYDVKM. The CDR3 spells CASSLDWVGRGTANYGYTF. The CDR3 region has the DNA TGTGCCAGCAGTTTAGACTGGGTTGGCAGGGGAACGGCTAACTATGGCTACACCTTC.

CDR3 protein: CASCGTTDRGEQFF. CDR3 bases: TGCGCCAGCTGCGGGACTACGGACCGGGGTGAGCAGTTCTTC. This chain connects TRBV10-1 to TRBJ2-1; 7 bases fit TRBD2. The CDR3 is made up of 14 amino acids. Germline values: CDR1 WNHNN, CDR2 SYGVQD (reference sequence). V lost 8 bases and J lost 9; bases outside the gene matches: 13.

V and J are TRBV19 and TRBJ2-3; 10 nucleotides align to TRBD2. Unmatched junction bases numbered 16, after V lost 5 bases and J lost 8 bases. The CDR3 loop spans 17 amino acids. Germline values: CDR1 LNHDA, CDR2 SQIVND (reference sequence). CDR3 residues: CASSSRAGTSVMGTQYF. The CDR3 DNA follows: TGTGCCAGTAGTTCTCGCGCCGGGACTAGCGTGATGGGTACGCAGTATTTT.

This chain links TRBV28 with TRBJ1-2; no clear D. Germline values: CDR1 MDHEN, CDR2 SYDVKM. The CDR3 has 13 amino acids. The V and J ends lost 5 bases and 2 bases respectively, with 9 bases between them. DNA for the CDR3: TGTGCCAGCAGTCCCTCAAAGAACTATGGCTACACCTTC. It yields the protein CASSPSKNYGYTF.

The chain joins TRBV20-1 to TRBJ1-5; D ambiguous. V shed 3 bases and J shed 0 bases, with 15 bases lying between them. Germline V gene lookup returns CDR1 DFQATT and CDR2 SNEGSKA (reference sequence). The CDR3 is made up of 16 amino acids. CDR3 in amino acids: CSASPQALDSNQPQHF. CDR3 coding DNA: TGCAGTGCTAGTCCTCAGGCTCTGGATAGCAATCAGCCCCAGCATTTT.

This clonotype turned up a few times. The chain combines TRBV11-2 with TRBJ1-1, with no clear D. The V gene lost 5 bases and the J gene lost 1 base, with 17 bases spanning the gap. CDR1 is SGHAT and CDR2 is FQNNGV in the germline V gene. The CDR3 has 16 residues. CDR3 DNA: TGTGCCAGCAGCCCTCGCCGGGGTTTTAGGAACACTGAAGCTTTCTTT. The encoded protein is CASSPRRGFRNTEAFF.

The chain uses TRBV6-5 and TRBJ2-2; 9 nucleotides align to TRBD2. The CDR3 is made up of 17 amino acids. J was trimmed by 5 bases and V by 4 bases; bases with no gene match: 11. Germline-derived CDR1 and CDR2 are MNHEY and SVGAGI. This chain's CDR3 is CASSSVWAGGLTGELFF. The CDR3 DNA sequence: TGTGCCAGCAGTTCCGTCTGGGCGGGGGGGCTTACCGGGGAGCTGTTTTTT.

This clonotype was counted a single time. The rearrangement links TRBV29-1 to TRBJ2-3; D possibly uses TRBD1 or TRBD2 (6 bases each). The V end was cut by 7 bases, the J end by 4 bases, with 24 bases between. Germline V gives CDR1 SQVTM, CDR2 ANQGSEA. This CDR3 contains 16 residues. This chain's CDR3 is CSAEGDTRRGPDTQYF. The CDR3, as DNA: TGCAGCGCGGAGGGGGACACCCGACGGGGCCCAGATACGCAGTATTTT.

This clonotype was counted only a few times. This sequence joins TRBV24-1 and TRBJ2-3, with TRBD1 identical over 7 bases. With 4 bases clipped from V and 4 bases from J, the junction kept 10 bases outside the gene matches. CDR3 length: 16 residues. In germline, CDR1 is KGHDR, CDR2 SFDVKD. CDR3 coding DNA: TGTGCCACCAGTGACTCCACTGGACAGGTGCCAGATACGCAGTATTTT. This translates into CATSDSTGQVPDTQYF.

The rearrangement uses TRBV27 and TRBJ2-3; D not certain. From germline, CDR1 is MNHEY and CDR2 SMNVEV (reference sequence). The CDR3 consists of 14 residues. The V end was cut by 0 bases, the J end by 3 bases, with 7 bases between. CDR3 sequence reads: CASSLSVGTDTQYF. As DNA, the CDR3 is TGTGCCAGCAGTTTATCGGTTGGGACAGATACGCAGTATTTT.

J is TRBJ1-1 and V is TRBV15; D is unclear. The CDR3 length is 13 residues. V lost 0 bases and J lost 5, with 7 bases in between. The germline V gene has CDR1 LNHNV and CDR2 YYDKDF (reference sequence). CDR3 sequence: CATSRDLGTEAFF. CDR3 DNA: TGTGCCACCAGCAGAGACTTGGGGACTGAAGCTTTCTTT.